This entry lists 8 T cell receptor beta chains sequenced from one sample in a study of T cells after posttransplantation cyclophosphamide. TCRdb's copy holds only in-frame clones and misses some; the assay was immunoSEQ multiplex PCR. The sample shows some 10,000 clones, no singletons; the ten largest hold about 25%. Treatment was busulfan-fludarabine conditioning, a marrow graft, and cyclophosphamide on days +3 and +4. Here the sequenced sample was PBMCs, taken after allogeneic stem cell transplant with posttransplant cyclophosphamide. The source of these receptors is a female patient in her forties who received an allogeneic stem cell transplant from a related donor, was CMV-positive, and had no GVHD. The graft donor may account for some of the T cells.

This clone was found many times. Mismatch with germline at one junction end may stem from a read error. The CDR3 coding sequence is TGTGCCAGAAGCATTAGGGGATTT. Encoded protein: CARSIRGF. This chain uses TRBV5-3 with TRBJ1-1; possibly TRBD1 for D (5 bases). TRBV5-3 is assigned to the ORF class and has an uncertain function. The CDR3 is 8 amino acids.

By share, this clone ranks as medium-sized. The same CDR3 can be traced to other DNA sequences in this sample. The chain combines TRBV19 with TRBJ1-1, with D uncertain. This CDR3 has 14 residues. Trimming removed 4 bases at V and 1 base at J, with 10 bases between. CDR1 and CDR2 from the germline V gene are LNHDA and SQIVND (reference sequence). The CDR3 spells CASSTPSENTEAFF. The DNA of the CDR3 is TGTGCCAGTAGTACCCCCAGCGAGAACACTGAAGCTTTCTTT.

The table lists this clone with many counts. This chain uses TRBV11-2 with TRBJ2-7; no reliable D call. The ends were cut back, 1 base at V and 4 bases at J, with 2 bases in the middle. The CDR3 runs 11 residues. Germline values: CDR1 SGHAT, CDR2 FQNNGV. The CDR3 reads CASSLAYEQYF. CDR3 coding DNA: TGTGCCAGCAGCTTAGCGTACGAGCAGTACTTC.

At least ten counts were recorded for this clone. V usage is TRBV7-9 and J usage is TRBJ2-7; D is possibly TRBD1 (6 bases). Germline values: CDR1 SEHNR, CDR2 FQNEAQ (reference sequence). V was trimmed by 4 bases and J by 1 base, leaving 11 bases between them. The CDR3 totals 14 residues. As DNA, the CDR3 is TGTGCCAGCAGCTCCCCGGGACATTCCTACGAGCAGTACTTC. Translated: CASSSPGHSYEQYF.

This clone was detected many times. The chain employs TRBV9 and TRBJ2-5; D may be TRBD2 (6 bases). The V end was cut by 1 base, the J end by 3 bases, with 13 bases between. The CDR3 is made up of 15 amino acids. Germline V gene data show CDR1 as SGDLS and CDR2 as YYNGEE. The CDR3 DNA sequence: TGTGCCAGCAGCGTACGCGGGGACCAAAAAGAGACCCAGTACTTC. Residues: CASSVRGDQKETQYF.

This clone was seen many times. This sequence joins TRBV12-3 or TRBV12-4 and TRBJ2-1; 10 bases map to TRBD2. There are 16 residues in the CDR3. V lost 6 bases to trimming and J lost 1 base; unmatched junction nucleotides: 6. The CDR3 DNA sequence: TGTGCCAGCAGAGCCAGCGGGGGGGTATCCTACAATGAGCAGTTCTTC. Translation gives CASRASGGVSYNEQFF.

In its sample, this clone was seen many times. V is TRBV10-3 and J is TRBJ1-4; 7 bases are shared with TRBD1. Germline values: CDR1 ENHRY, CDR2 SYGVKD. After removal of 0 bases from V and 5 bases from J, the junction contained 3 bases not matched to a gene. The CDR3 sequence is 15 residues long. The CDR3 nucleotides read TGTGCCATCAGTGAGTCGAAGGGGGCAAATGAAAAACTGTTTTTT. The encoded protein is CAISESKGANEKLFF.

This clone was found many times. This sequence joins TRBV7-2 and TRBJ1-1; perhaps TRBD1 as D (5 bases). The CDR3 is 14 residues long. V gave up 6 bases and J gave up 4 bases, with 15 bases separating them. The germline CDR1 and CDR2 sequences are SGHTA and FQGNSA. The CDR3 nucleotides are TGTGCCAGCAGTCATTCAGGGCCGGTCACTGAAGCTTTCTTT. As protein: CASSHSGPVTEAFF.